The present entry profiles one T cell receptor (beta chain) with its context. The record originates from a study of blood T cells in healthy people across ages. The wider study: Template switching captured about one barcoded beta molecule per two T cells.

The authors ran a second PCR of about 7 to 11 cycles using a sample-barcoded 5' primer and a J-beta primer mix. A 12-random-nucleotide template-switch adaptor tagged each cDNA molecule. TCRdb analysed the 5' RACE reads with MiXCR anew, one entry per CDR3 protein. The data hold roughly 830,000 distinct CDR3 sequences, with around 62% observed a single time. V dropped 1 base and J dropped 4 bases, with 15 bases sitting between them. The CDR3 is 16 residues long. Germline values: CDR1 SGHTA, CDR2 FQGNSA. The chain has TRBV7-2 and TRBJ2-3, with TRBD1 as a possible D gene (5 bases). The source of this sequence is a man in his thirties or forties in good health. The sample was blood. CDR3: CASSLVATVGADTQYF. As DNA, the CDR3 is TGTGCCAGCAGCTTAGTGGCGACAGTTGGGGCAGATACGCAGTATTTT.